This TCR beta chain was documented in a study of monozygotic twins with inflammatory bowel disease (dated by TCRdb to 2018 to 2020). Study-wide context: The full study comprised approximately 28 monozygotic twin pairs: nine German pairs (four IBD-concordant, five IBD-discordant) and 19 IBD-discordant Danish pairs. Disease-associated traits were sought mainly through comparisons between IBD patients and their genetically identical healthy co-twins within discordant pairs. Each individual had, on average, about 151 000 unique TCRalpha sequences and 181 000 unique TCRbeta sequences available for analysis.

What the work shows at the level of the full study, not this receptor alone: Because patients received different immunosuppressive treatments, the repertoires may have picked up extra background noise and variability between individuals. No difference in repertoire similarity was observed between concordant and discordant twins, possibly owing to limited statistical power. The results gave no support for a single strong signal or clonotype linked to IBD. Fewer clonotypes were shared with other individuals by IBD patients than by healthy twins, most markedly in patients showing signs of disease activity. The analysis was unable to tell apart different T cell subtypes. TCRbeta repertoire diversity, by inverse Simpson index, was decreased in IBD patients compared with their healthy co-twins.

Turning to this clonotype: It lacks a known antigen.

The library was made by 5' RACE. For each TCR library, approximately 3.5 ug of total RNA was used. cDNA was synthesized with SMARTScribe reverse transcriptase in eight separate reactions per sample. During cDNA synthesis, unique molecular identifiers containing a 6-nucleotide sample barcode were introduced by template switching. TCRalpha and TCRbeta cDNA was amplified in two nested PCRs of about 17 and 10 cycles, and bead purification was carried out after each PCR. Before amplification, the cDNA was treated with uracil DNA-glycosylase and purified using the QIAquick PCR purification kit. The second PCR was the step at which Illumina TruSeq-compatible adapters and sample-specific barcodes were added. TapeStation and Qubit were used to check library quality and concentration, and around 5 ng of each library went into the pool. The pooled libraries were sequenced with 2 x 100 bp reads and custom sequencing primers on an Illumina HiSeq2500 single-index Rapid Run. In the paper's pipeline: UMI-based consensus assembly with MiGEC version 1.2.6 was used to correct PCR and sequencing errors. MiXCR version 2.1.1 handled V(D)J alignment, clonotype assembly and CDR3 extraction. To normalise gene usage, clonotype sharing and MAIT/NKT TCR abundance, the top 1000, 10 000 and 20 000 clonotypes in each sample were analysed. After downsampling to 27 000 UMIs, diversity was calculated as the inverse Simpson index using the vegan R package. Paired Mann-Whitney U tests on discordant twin pairs were used, with Benjamini-Hochberg multiple-testing correction. The reads underwent TCRdb reprocessing, giving one record for each CDR3 protein sequence and no DNA. It is TCRdb's table, rather than the study itself, that gives the V and J calls and clone size. The sample's records list 310,000 or so distinct CDR3 sequences. In total, the top ten clones hold under 2.5% of the sample.

From each donor, a roughly 2.7 ml peripheral blood sample was collected into PAXgene tubes and kept at -80 degrees C. Without T cell sorting, total RNA was isolated from whole blood using the PAXgene blood miRNA kit on an automated QIAcube. Deep TCRalpha and TCRbeta repertoire profiling with unique molecular barcoding was performed on peripheral blood of monozygotic twin pairs concordant or discordant for inflammatory bowel disease. For every twin pair, smoking habits were documented, and each individual was categorised as a current, former or never smoker. From cysteine to phenylalanine, the CDR3 is 15 amino acids long. No DNA is listed. Looking up the germline V gene yields CDR1 SGHVS and CDR2 FQNEAQ.

This clonotype originated in a human donor with ulcerative colitis or Crohn's disease, or a healthy co-twin of an affected twin (not recorded which). The sequence joins TRBV7-8 to TRBJ2-5. Sequenced input: blood. The CDR3 has the sequence CASSPVRVSQETQYF.